The rows below give T cell receptor beta chains drawn from one sample of a study of somatic mutations in cytotoxic T cells in rheumatoid arthritis. Clones were read by immunoSEQ multiplex PCR, and TCRdb kept only the in-frame ones, dropping some. The sample shows about 29,000 clones, around 87% of them seen only once. Input material: CD8+ T cells sorted from blood. These receptors originate from an adult with rheumatoid arthritis. Both conserved end residues are part of each CDR3. A D gene is named only where the DNA matches it firmly. Expanded clones get a size class; other rows say once, few or many, or leave the size out.

D	size	V	J	CDR3	DNA
TRBD1	once	TRBV7-9	TRBJ1-5	CASSLGTGGFQPQHF	TGTGCCAGCAGCCTCGGGACAGGCGGGTTCCAGCCCCAGCATTTT
-	few	TRBV9	TRBJ1-2	CASSSGEDLYTF	TGTGCCAGCAGCTCAGGGGAAGACCTCTACACCTTC
-	-	TRBV28	TRBJ1-5	CASSLVYGNSNQPQHF	TGTGCCAGCAGTTTAGTCTACGGAAATAGCAATCAGCCCCAGCATTTT
-	-	TRBV4-1	TRBJ1-6	CASSPTSSRPPLHF	TGCGCCAGCAGCCCTACTAGTTCAAGGCCACCCCTCCACTTT
-	-	TRBV27	TRBJ2-7	CASSFPGAYEQYF	TGTGCCAGCAGTTTTCCGGGTGCATACGAGCAGTACTTC
-	-	TRBV10-2	TRBJ2-1	CASSEGSPSNNEQFF	TGCGCCAGCAGTGAGGGATCCCCCTCAAACAATGAGCAGTTCTTC
-	-	TRBV19	TRBJ1-1	CASSIKENTEAFF	TGTGCCAGTAGTATAAAGGAGAACACTGAAGCTTTCTTT
TRBD2	-	TRBV6-1	TRBJ2-1	CASSETYGTSNEQFF	TGTGCCAGCAGTGAAACGTACGGGACTAGCAATGAGCAGTTCTTC
TRBD1	-	TRBV29-1	TRBJ1-2	CSAWTGANYGYTF	TGCAGCGCATGGACAGGAGCTAACTATGGCTACACCTTC
-	-	TRBV2	TRBJ2-5	CASLEVQETQYF	TGTGCCAGCCTGGAGGTTCAAGAGACCCAGTACTTC
TRBD1	-	TRBV6-1	TRBJ2-7	CASSDRGNTRYEQYF	TGTGCCAGCAGTGACAGGGGGAATACGCGCTACGAGCAGTACTTC
TRBD1	-	TRBV4-1	TRBJ2-5	CASSYRQGAGETQYF	TGCGCCAGCAGCTATCGACAGGGGGCTGGAGAGACCCAGTACTTC
-	-	TRBV4-1	TRBJ2-7	CASSQTDGAYEQYF	TGCGCCAGCAGCCAGACGGACGGCGCCTACGAGCAGTACTTC
TRBD1	-	TRBV6-1	TRBJ1-2	CASRAPTGGGYTF	TGTGCCAGCAGAGCCCCGACAGGGGGAGGCTACACCTTC
-	-	TRBV13	TRBJ2-1	CASRSGGSYNEQFF	TGTGCCAGCAGATCCGGGGGCTCCTACAATGAGCAGTTCTTC
TRBD2	-	TRBV5-1	TRBJ2-7	CASSLGTSGGYEQYF	TGCGCCAGCAGTTTGGGTACTAGCGGGGGCTACGAGCAGTACTTC
-	-	TRBV7-3	TRBJ1-3	CASSLTPTGNTIYF	TGTGCCAGCAGCTTAACCCCCACTGGAAACACCATATATTTT
TRBD1	-	TRBV7-6	TRBJ1-2	CASSQTGGSPHYGYTF	TGTGCCAGCAGCCAAACAGGGGGCTCTCCCCACTATGGCTACACCTTC
TRBD1	-	TRBV5-5	TRBJ2-7	CASSLEWRTGFIGQYF	TGTGCCAGCAGCTTGGAATGGAGGACAGGGTTTATCGGGCAGTACTTC
-	-	TRBV6-4	TRBJ1-1	CASEGRGHTEAFF	TGTGCCAGCGAAGGCCGGGGGCACACTGAAGCTTTCTTT
TRBD2	once	TRBV11-2	TRBJ2-1	CASSQLAGDYNEQFF	TGTGCCAGCAGCCAACTAGCGGGGGACTACAATGAGCAGTTCTTC
-	-	TRBV7-9	TRBJ1-3	CASSFWSSSGNTIYF	TGTGCCAGCAGCTTCTGGTCGAGCTCTGGAAACACCATATATTTT
-	-	TRBV9	TRBJ1-2	CASRSSGDKDNYGYTF	TGTGCCAGCAGAAGTTCGGGGGACAAAGATAACTATGGCTACACCTTC
-	-	TRBV25-1	TRBJ1-1	CASSNPLTEAFF	TGTGCCAGCAGCAACCCCCTAACTGAAGCTTTCTTT
-	-	TRBV30	TRBJ2-6	CAWSVSEVSGANVLTF	TGTGCCTGGAGTGTAAGTGAGGTCTCTGGGGCCAACGTCCTGACTTTC
-	-	TRBV19	TRBJ2-7	CASSITWQLHSYEQYF	TGTGCCAGTAGTATAACTTGGCAGCTCCACTCCTACGAGCAGTACTTC
TRBD2	-	TRBV28	TRBJ2-1	CASRLSGGGSYNEQFF	TGTGCCAGCAGACTTAGCGGGGGGGGCTCCTACAATGAGCAGTTCTTC
-	-	TRBV2	TRBJ2-6	CASTPSRASGANVLTF	TGTGCCAGCACTCCCTCCAGAGCGTCTGGGGCCAACGTCCTGACTTTC
-	-	TRBV11-1	TRBJ2-7	CASSLAVGNYEQYF	TGTGCCAGCAGCTTAGCGGTGGGTAACTACGAGCAGTACTTC
-	-	TRBV5-1	TRBJ2-7	CASSFSGAYNEQYF	TGCGCCAGCAGCTTCTCAGGGGCCTACAACGAGCAGTACTTC
-	-	TRBV11-3	TRBJ2-1	CASSLEGVEQFF	TGTGCCAGCAGCTTAGAAGGGGTGGAGCAGTTCTTC
TRBD2	-	TRBV5-1	TRBJ2-1	CASSRGLAGGPNEQFF	TGCGCCAGCAGCAGGGGACTAGCGGGAGGGCCAAATGAGCAGTTCTTC
TRBD1	-	TRBV10-3	TRBJ2-7	CAISDPGTGDYEQYF	TGTGCCATCAGTGACCCCGGGACAGGGGATTACGAGCAGTACTTC
-	once	TRBV11-2	TRBJ1-1	CASSLVETALLDTEAFF	TGTGCCAGCAGCTTAGTGGAGACAGCTCTTTTAGACACTGAAGCTTTCTTT
-	-	TRBV7-9	TRBJ2-3	CASSSFRGGFMADTQYF	TGTGCCAGCAGCTCCTTTCGAGGGGGTTTCATGGCAGATACGCAGTATTTT
TRBD2	-	TRBV4-3	TRBJ2-2	CASSQDFGGVGGGENTGELFF	TGCGCCAGCAGCCAAGATTTCGGAGGGGTAGGCGGGGGAGAGAACACCGGGGAGCTGTTTTTT
-	-	TRBV9	TRBJ2-2	CASSPPEGPNTGELFF	TGTGCCAGCAGCCCCCCCGAAGGCCCTAACACCGGGGAGCTGTTTTTT
TRBD2	-	TRBV9	TRBJ2-3	CASSLGLADSTDTQYF	TGTGCCAGCAGCTTGGGACTAGCGGATTCCACAGATACGCAGTATTTT
-	-	TRBV29-1	TRBJ1-1	CSARGAIEAFF	TGCAGCGCCCGGGGTGCAATAGAAGCTTTCTTT
-	-	TRBV10-3	TRBJ2-7	CAISAADEQYF	TGTGCCATCAGTGCCGCTGACGAGCAGTACTTC
TRBD1	-	TRBV7-8	TRBJ2-2	CASSGTVNTGELFF	TGTGCCAGCAGCGGGACAGTTAACACCGGGGAGCTGTTTTTT
-	once	TRBV27	TRBJ2-1	CASIMFHPGARVANEQFF	TGTGCCAGCATCATGTTCCACCCCGGAGCCAGGGTCGCTAATGAGCAGTTCTTC
-	-	TRBV4-1	TRBJ2-1	CASSQDPGFSYNEQFF	TGCGCCAGCAGCCAAGATCCGGGATTCTCCTACAATGAGCAGTTCTTC
-	-	TRBV4-1	TRBJ1-5	CASSQDQGSNQPQHF	TGCGCCAGCAGCCAAGATCAGGGCAGCAATCAGCCCCAGCATTTT
TRBD2	once	TRBV6-5	TRBJ2-1	CASSLQTSGGAKQFF	TGTGCCAGCAGCCTCCAGACTAGCGGGGGGGCCAAGCAGTTCTTC
-	-	TRBV6-6	TRBJ1-5	CATTTAQSNQPQHF	TGTGCCACGACGACAGCCCAAAGCAATCAGCCCCAGCATTTT
-	-	TRBV30	TRBJ1-4	CAWGDPGEEKLFF	TGTGCCTGGGGAGACCCGGGGGAAGAAAAACTGTTTTTT
-	-	TRBV10-3	TRBJ2-7	CAIKRKGHYEQYF	TGTGCCATCAAGCGAAAGGGCCACTACGAGCAGTACTTC
-	few	TRBV7-9	TRBJ1-4	CASSSRQPNEKLFF	TGTGCCAGCAGCTCTAGACAGCCTAATGAAAAACTGTTTTTT
-	-	TRBV2	TRBJ1-5	CASSEMWRGRGSNQPQHF	TGTGCCAGCAGTGAGATGTGGAGGGGCCGGGGGAGCAATCAGCCCCAGCATTTT
-	-	TRBV4-1	TRBJ1-1	CASSQEKGPPNTEAFF	TGCGCCAGCAGCCAAGAAAAAGGGCCCCCTAACACTGAAGCTTTCTTT
-	-	TRBV11-1	TRBJ2-2	CASIYGGANTGELFF	TGTGCCAGCATCTACGGGGGCGCGAACACCGGGGAGCTGTTTTTT
-	-	TRBV21-1	TRBJ1-2	CASSKGDTYGYTF	TGTGCCAGCAGCAAAGGGGACACCTATGGCTACACCTTC
-	-	TRBV5-4	TRBJ1-1	CASSYPGGTEAFF	TGTGCCAGCAGCTACCCGGGGGGCACTGAAGCTTTCTTT
TRBD1	-	TRBV4-3	TRBJ1-5	CASSQGTGPGQPQHF	TGCGCCAGCAGCCAAGGGACAGGGCCTGGCCAGCCCCAGCATTTT
-	-	TRBV29-1	TRBJ1-2	CSVERGYYGYTF	TGCAGCGTTGAAAGGGGATACTATGGCTACACCTTC
-	-	TRBV9	TRBJ2-3	CASSVGGSGADTQYF	TGTGCCAGCAGCGTCGGGGGATCGGGAGCAGATACGCAGTATTTT